This T cell receptor beta chain was retrieved from a study of T-cell reconstitution after alpha-beta-depleted transplantation in children. Study-level results: Day-60 TCRbeta diversity that was high in some patients was derived from surviving recipient T cells and thymic progenitors. Fresh T-cell production supplied most of the T-cell counts and diversity seen one year after transplant.

It was with unique molecular identifiers that the TCRbeta library was prepared. From the PCR reads, TCRdb called clonotypes with MiXCR, one entry per CDR3 protein. The repertoire holds 150,000 to 250,000 distinct CDR3 sequences, roughly 6.5% seen once, with just over 4.5% in the top ten. This clonotype showed up many times. Antigen unknown. This CDR3 comprises 11 residues. The ends were cut back, 2 bases at V and 5 bases at J, with 7 bases in the middle. Germline loops: CDR1 DFQATT, CDR2 SNEGSKA (reference sequence). This TCR came from a girl younger than two with combined immunodeficiency, due to receive a stem cell transplant. The V call is TRBV20-1, the J call TRBJ2-7; D ambiguous. The starting material was PBMCs, obtained before TCRalphabeta/CD19-depleted stem cell transplant. In DNA form, the CDR3 reads TGCAGTGCTAGACTCTACAACGAGCAGTACTTC. Translation gives CSARLYNEQYF.